This entry concerns a single T cell receptor (beta chain). This clonotype is categorized as large (0.1 to 1%). Its antigen is currently not known. No per-base quality is available; no much larger clone lies one base away. This record comes from a study of immune heterogeneity within non-small cell lung tumors (dated by TCRdb to the late 2010s). Turning to the overall study: By histology, the tumors were a handful of squamous cell carcinomas, over eight non-squamous carcinomas and 1 tumor not otherwise specified. Whole-exome sequencing, RNA-seq and TCR beta repertoire sequencing were combined for multiple spatially distinct regions from each NSCLC tumor so that intratumoral immune heterogeneity could be examined. TCR repertoire analysis included 57 tumor loci from under 19 patients, whereas transcriptome data included only about 46 loci from 12 patients. Neoantigen binding to each patient's HLA alleles was predicted with netMHCpan-3.0 for mutant peptides of 8 to 11 amino acids.

The germline ends are 11 bases apart after V is trimmed by 5 bases and J by 0 bases. Counted from cysteine to phenylalanine, this CDR3 has 15 amino acids. Kept here is only the CDR3 DNA, which spans 45 bases and is read in frame from base 1. Genomic DNA was extracted from bulk tumor tissue and used as the TCR template, and about 0.65 ug gDNA was amplified per sample. During surgery, several biopsies were collected from each primary tumor and placed as far from one another as possible within the tumor mass. The study cohort was described as untreated, and the patients were newly diagnosed NSCLC cases having curative surgery. The donor group was made up of roughly 15 newly diagnosed non-small cell lung cancer patients undergoing surgery with curative intent. The resected tumor masses were reviewed by two independent pathologists. Only high-quality DNA and RNA samples were carried forward to sequencing.

Here is what the overall study found, with its caveats: Within a patient, identical dominant CDR3B clonotypes were found to recur across loci, yet unique high-frequency clones were also harbored in different tumor locations. Local tumor mutational burden and local T-cell repertoire clonality had a statistically significant but moderate positive correlation (R about 0.36). Individual patients mostly had different high-frequency TCR beta clonotypes.

The TCR beta CDR3 region was amplified with a multiplex PCR system whose first round of approximately 11 cycles used 32 V-gene forward primers and 13 J-gene reverse primers. The first PCR round used a QIAGEN Multiplex PCR Kit, and the primer sequences were filed in Chinese patent CN105087789A. Illumina universal primers were added in a second PCR round performed with the Phusion High-Fidelity PCR Kit. The TCR libraries underwent paired-end sequencing with a read length of 151 bp on the Illumina HiSeq X Ten platform. Per the source publication's procedure: Reads lacking multiplex PCR primers were removed with Cutadapt, read pairs were merged with PEAR, and CDR3 regions were called with MiXCR default settings. Shannon entropy measured repertoire diversity, while clonality was calculated as one minus the Shannon entropy divided by the ln of the count of productive unique sequences. Clonotypes present at frequencies of at least 0.5% were defined as dominant or high-frequency T-cell clones. The raw public reads went through TCRdb reprocessing: fastp at Q25, MiXCR clone calling, in-frame beta chains kept. Duplicate CDR3 protein sequences are folded into a single record with the most common DNA and genes. The V and J calls and clone size come from TCRdb's table, not from the authors' own analysis. Counted in this sample were some 2,900 distinct CDR3 sequences; roughly 41% of them appeared once. In total, the top ten clones hold 22% of the sample.

Rearrangement joined TRBV12-3 or TRBV12-4 to TRBJ1-5; the D gene identity is not certain. The TCR originated in a woman aged 50 to 65 with non-small cell lung cancer. Sequencing was performed on lung tumor tissue. The CDR3 protein sequence reads: CASSTDIISNQPQHF. In nucleotides, the sequence is TGTGCCAGCAGTACCGACATAATTAGCAATCAGCCCCAGCATTTT.